The subject of this entry is one T cell receptor beta chain. These data are taken from a study of CD8 T cells in Susac syndrome. Random hexamers were used to reverse transcribe an amount of about 0.5 to 1 ug RNA. Each CDR3 protein gets one entry after TCRdb re-called the immunoSEQ multiplex PCR reads with MiXCR. The profile shows 120,000 or so distinct CDR3 sequences, about 96% of them singletons. CDR1 is LGHDT and CDR2 is YNNKEL in the germline V gene (reference sequence). The CDR3 is made up of 15 amino acids. Trimming stripped 3 bases from V and 0 bases from J, with 12 bases between. This receptor was identified in a human donor in good health. Sequencing was performed on CD4+ T cells from PBMCs. The rearrangement joins TRBV3-1 to TRBJ2-7, with unresolved D. CDR3 loop: CASSQLQAISYEQYF. CDR3 bases: TGTGCCAGCAGCCAGTTGCAGGCTATCTCCTACGAGCAGTACTTC.